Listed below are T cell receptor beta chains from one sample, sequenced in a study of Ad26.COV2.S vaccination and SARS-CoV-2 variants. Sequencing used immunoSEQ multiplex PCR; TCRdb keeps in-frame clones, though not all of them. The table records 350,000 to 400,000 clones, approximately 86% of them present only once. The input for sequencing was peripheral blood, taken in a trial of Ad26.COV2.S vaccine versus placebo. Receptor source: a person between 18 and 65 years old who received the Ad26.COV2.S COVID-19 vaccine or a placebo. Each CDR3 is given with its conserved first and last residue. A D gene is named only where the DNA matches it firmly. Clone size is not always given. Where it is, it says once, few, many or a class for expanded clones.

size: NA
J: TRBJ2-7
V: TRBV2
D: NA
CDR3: CASSGADNYEQYF
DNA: TGTGCCAGCAGTGGGGCAGACAACTACGAGCAGTACTTC

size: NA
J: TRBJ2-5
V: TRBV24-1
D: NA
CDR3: CATSDAGSYQETQYF
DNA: TGTGCCACCAGTGATGCGGGGTCGTACCAAGAGACCCAGTACTTC

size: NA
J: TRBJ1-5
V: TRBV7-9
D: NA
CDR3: CASSMGGQPQHF
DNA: TGTGCCAGCAGCATGGGGGGACAGCCCCAGCATTTT

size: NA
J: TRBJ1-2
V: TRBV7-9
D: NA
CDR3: CASSLSARDINFYGYTF
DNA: TGTGCCAGCAGCTTATCCGCCAGGGACATAAATTTCTACGGCTACACCTTC

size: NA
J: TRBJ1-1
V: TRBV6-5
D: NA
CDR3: CASSYSRVSGTEAFF
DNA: TGTGCCAGCAGTTACTCCAGGGTTTCGGGCACTGAAGCTTTCTTT

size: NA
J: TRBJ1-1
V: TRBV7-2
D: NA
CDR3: CASSLRGLRTEAFF
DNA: TGTGCCAGCAGCTTACGGGGGCTCAGAACTGAAGCTTTCTTT

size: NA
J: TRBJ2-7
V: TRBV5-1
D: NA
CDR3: CASSLGTGLYEQYF
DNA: TGCGCCAGCAGCTTGGGGACGGGACTCTACGAGCAGTACTTC

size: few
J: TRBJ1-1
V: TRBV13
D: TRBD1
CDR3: CASSRDRNTEAFF
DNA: TGTGCCAGCAGTCGGGACAGAAACACTGAAGCTTTCTTT

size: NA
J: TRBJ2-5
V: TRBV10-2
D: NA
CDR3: CASSESGAGRETQYF
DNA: TGCGCCAGCAGTGAGTCGGGGGCAGGACGGGAGACCCAGTACTTC

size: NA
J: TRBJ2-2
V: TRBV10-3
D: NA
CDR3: CAISESAGADTGELFF
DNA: TGTGCCATCAGTGAGTCCGCGGGGGCCGACACCGGGGAGCTGTTTTTT

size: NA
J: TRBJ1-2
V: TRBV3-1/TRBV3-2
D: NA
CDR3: CASSQDDRNYGYTF
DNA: TGTGCCAGCAGCCAAGATGACAGGAACTATGGCTACACCTTC

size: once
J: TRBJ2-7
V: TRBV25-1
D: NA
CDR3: CASSESAIKQYF
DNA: TGTGCCAGCAGTGAATCCGCGATAAAGCAGTACTTC

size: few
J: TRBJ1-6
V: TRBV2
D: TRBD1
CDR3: CATLAWDRGGSPLHF
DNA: TGTGCCACTCTCGCGTGGGACAGGGGTGGTTCACCCCTCCACTTT

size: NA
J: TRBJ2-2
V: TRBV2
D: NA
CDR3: CASRGTPTLLTGELFF
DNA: TGTGCCAGCAGGGGGACACCAACCTTACTCACCGGGGAGCTGTTTTTT

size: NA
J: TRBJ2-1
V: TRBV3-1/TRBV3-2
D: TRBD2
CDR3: CASSARTSGNNEQFF
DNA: TGTGCCAGCAGCGCTCGGACTAGCGGAAACAATGAGCAGTTCTTC